The next 2 T cell receptor beta chains were all read from a single sample in a study of blood T cell repertoires in COVID-19. The method was immunoSEQ multiplex PCR; TCRdb's version includes in-frame clones alone and lacks a portion of them. The data show approximately 69,000 clones, roughly four fifths seen once. Sequencing was done on a sample of peripheral blood. The receptors were sampled from a woman in her 70s with acute or convalescent COVID-19.

With respect to this clone: One junction end does not reproduce the germline sequence, and a read error may be involved. The V call is TRBV5-4, the J call TRBJ2-5, with D possibly TRBD2 on 6 matching bases. The CDR3 extends over 14 amino acids. CDR1 SGHNT and CDR2 YYREEE come from the germline V gene (reference sequence). The CDR3 bases are TGTGCCAGCAGCTCCAGCGGGTCGCAAGGGACCCAGTACTTC. Encoded protein: CASSSSGSQGTQYF.

In its sample, this clone was seen once. The chain couples TRBV6-5 to TRBJ1-2, with TRBD1 identical over 7 bases. Germline V gives CDR1 MNHEY, CDR2 SVGAGI. The CDR3 sequence is 13 residues long. V was clipped by 4 bases and J by 3 bases; unmatched bases: 2. For the CDR3, the DNA is TGTGCCAGCAGTTCCACAGGGGACTATGGCTACACCTTC. Protein: CASSSTGDYGYTF.